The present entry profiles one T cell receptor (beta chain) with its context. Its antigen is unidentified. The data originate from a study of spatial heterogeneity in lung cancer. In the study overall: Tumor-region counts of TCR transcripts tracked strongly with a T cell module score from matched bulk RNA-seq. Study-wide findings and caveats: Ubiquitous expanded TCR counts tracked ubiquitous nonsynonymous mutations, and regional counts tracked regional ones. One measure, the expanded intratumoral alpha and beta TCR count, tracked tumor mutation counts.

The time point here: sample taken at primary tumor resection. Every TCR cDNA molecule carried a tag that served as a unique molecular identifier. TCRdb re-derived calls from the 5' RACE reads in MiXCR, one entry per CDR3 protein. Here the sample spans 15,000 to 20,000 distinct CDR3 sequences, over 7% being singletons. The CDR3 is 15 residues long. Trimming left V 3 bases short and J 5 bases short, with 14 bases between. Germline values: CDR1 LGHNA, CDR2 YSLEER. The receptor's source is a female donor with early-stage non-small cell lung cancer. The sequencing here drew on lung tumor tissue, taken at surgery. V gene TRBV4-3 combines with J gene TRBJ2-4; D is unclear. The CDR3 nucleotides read TGCGCCAGCAGCCAGTCAGGATCCGGCCAAAACATTCAGTACTTC. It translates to CASSQSGSGQNIQYF.